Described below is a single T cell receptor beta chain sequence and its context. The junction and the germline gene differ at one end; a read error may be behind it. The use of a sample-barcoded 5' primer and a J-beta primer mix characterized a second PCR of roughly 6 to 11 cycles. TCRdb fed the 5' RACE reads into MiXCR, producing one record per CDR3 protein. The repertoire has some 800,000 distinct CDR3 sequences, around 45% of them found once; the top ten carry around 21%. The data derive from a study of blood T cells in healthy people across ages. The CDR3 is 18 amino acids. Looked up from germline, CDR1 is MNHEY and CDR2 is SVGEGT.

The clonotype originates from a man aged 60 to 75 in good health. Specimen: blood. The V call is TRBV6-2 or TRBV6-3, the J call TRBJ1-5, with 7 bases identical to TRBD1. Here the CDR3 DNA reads TGTGCCAGCAGTTATGATCGAGGACAGGTGATAAGCAATCAGCCCCGGCATTTT. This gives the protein CASSYDRGQVISNQPRHF.